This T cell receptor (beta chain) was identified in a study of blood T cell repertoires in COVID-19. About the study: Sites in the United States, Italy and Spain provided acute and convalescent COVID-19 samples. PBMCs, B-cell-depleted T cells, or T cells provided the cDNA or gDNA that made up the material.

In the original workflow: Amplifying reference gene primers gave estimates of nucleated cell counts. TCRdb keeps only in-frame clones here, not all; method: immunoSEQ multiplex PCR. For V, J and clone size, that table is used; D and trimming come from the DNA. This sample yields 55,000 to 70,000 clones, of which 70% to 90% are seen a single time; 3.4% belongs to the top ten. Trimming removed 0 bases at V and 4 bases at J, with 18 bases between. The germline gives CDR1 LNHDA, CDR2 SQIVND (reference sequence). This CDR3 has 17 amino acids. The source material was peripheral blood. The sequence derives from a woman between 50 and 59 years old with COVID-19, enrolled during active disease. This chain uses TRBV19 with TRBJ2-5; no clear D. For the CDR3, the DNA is TGTGCCAGTAGTATAGATATTTTCAGGCCCGCTCGAGAGACCCAGTACTTC. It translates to CASSIDIFRPARETQYF.